This T cell receptor (beta chain) stems from a study of blood T cell repertoires in COVID-19. Study information: PBMCs, B-cell-depleted T cells, or T cells provided the cDNA or gDNA that made up the material.

This CDR3 is 12 amino acids long. Germline V gene lookup returns CDR1 DFQATT and CDR2 SNEGSKA (reference sequence). V lost 3 bases and J lost 3, with 8 bases in between. How the authors handled the data: For nucleated cells, counts were estimated from reference gene primer amplification. Produced via immunoSEQ multiplex PCR; TCRdb's table is partial and in-frame only. Clone size and the V and J calls come from that table; the DNA yielded D and trimming. The data show roughly 16,000 clones, with about 77% seen just once and 13% to 15% held by the top ten. The gene calls are TRBV20-1 and TRBJ2-5, with a possible D match to TRBD2 (6 bases). The source material was peripheral blood. This clonotype originated in a human donor in a cohort sampled during active COVID-19. The CDR3 reads CSASSSEETQYF. The DNA for the CDR3 is TGCAGTGCTAGTTCTAGCGAAGAGACCCAGTACTTC.